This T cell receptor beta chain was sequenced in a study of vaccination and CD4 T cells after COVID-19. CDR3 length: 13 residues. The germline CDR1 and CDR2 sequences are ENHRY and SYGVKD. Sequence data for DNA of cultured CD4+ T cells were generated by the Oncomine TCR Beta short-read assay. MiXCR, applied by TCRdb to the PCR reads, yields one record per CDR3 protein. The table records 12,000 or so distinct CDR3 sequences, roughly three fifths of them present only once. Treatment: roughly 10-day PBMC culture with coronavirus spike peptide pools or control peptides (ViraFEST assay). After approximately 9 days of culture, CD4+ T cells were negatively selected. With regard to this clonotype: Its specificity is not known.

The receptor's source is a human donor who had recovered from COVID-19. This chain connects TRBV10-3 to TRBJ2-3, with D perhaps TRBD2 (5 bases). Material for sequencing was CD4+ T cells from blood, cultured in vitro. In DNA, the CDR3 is TGTGCTACGGCGGCGGGTATTCTCGATACGCAGTATTTT. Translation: CATAAGILDTQYF.